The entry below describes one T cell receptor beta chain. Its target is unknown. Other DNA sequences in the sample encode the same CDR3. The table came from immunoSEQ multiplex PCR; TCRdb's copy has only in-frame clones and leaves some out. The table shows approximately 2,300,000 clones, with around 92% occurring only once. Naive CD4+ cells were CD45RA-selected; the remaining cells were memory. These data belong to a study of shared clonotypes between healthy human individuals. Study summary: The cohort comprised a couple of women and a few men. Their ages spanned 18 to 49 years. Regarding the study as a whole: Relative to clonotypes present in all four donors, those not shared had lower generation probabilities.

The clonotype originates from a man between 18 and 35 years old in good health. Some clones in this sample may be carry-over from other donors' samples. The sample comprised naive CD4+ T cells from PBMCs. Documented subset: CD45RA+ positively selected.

DNA of the CDR3: TGTGCCAGCAGCTTATTGGGCAGGAACACTGAAGCTTTCTTT. Protein: CASSLLGRNTEAFF. This chain uses TRBV7-2 with TRBJ1-1, with D hard to call. V gave up 2 bases and J gave up 1 base, with 8 bases separating them. Germline CDR1 is SGHTA and CDR2 is FQGNSA. This CDR3 has 14 residues. The complete variable domain, with remaining parts taken from reference TRBV7-2 and TRBJ1-1, reads GAGVSQSPSNKVTEKGKDVELRCDPISGHTALYWYRQSLGQGLEFLIYFQGNSAPDKSGLPSDRFSAERTGGSVSTLTIQRTQQEDSAVYLCASSLLGRNTEAFFGQGTRLTVV.